This TCR beta chain was obtained from a study of identical twins. The germline gives CDR1 SGDLS, CDR2 YYNGEE. There are 16 residues in the CDR3. Trimming cost V 0 bases and J 2 bases; bases outside gene matches: 8. The table lists this clonotype with a few counts. Its specificity is unknown. Overall study findings and caveats: These conclusions were based on statistical analysis (cross-sectional, not following the same donors).

After template switching added a universal primer site, the resulting cDNA carried unique molecular identifiers. TCRdb ran MiXCR on the 5' RACE reads and lists one entry per CDR3 protein. The data hold some 590,000 distinct CDR3 sequences, with just under 10% observed a single time. The same data also went into a second study, on yellow fever vaccine responses in identical twins. As reported in that work: The authors reported partly convergent, partly personalized vaccine responses in identical twins.

The chain couples TRBV9 to TRBJ2-7; 7 positions match TRBD1. The sequenced sample was PBMCs. This sequence originates from a woman aged 18-29 years in good health. CDR3 residues: CASSVGPTGFPYEQYF. The CDR3 region has the DNA TGTGCCAGCAGCGTAGGTCCGACAGGGTTCCCCTACGAGCAGTACTTC.